The clone carrying this T cell receptor (beta chain) was counted between two and nine times. The target antigen is unknown. This sample was included in a study of CD8 T cells in ankylosing spondylitis. CDR1 and CDR2 from the germline V gene are DFQATT and SNEGSKA (reference sequence). V was pared by 6 bases and J by 0 bases, with 11 bases between. CDR3 length: 13 amino acids. Researchers built TCR beta libraries using quantitative 5'-RACE with molecular barcodes. TCRdb recomputed calls from the 5' RACE reads with MiXCR, one row per CDR3 protein. The profile shows a few hundred thousand distinct CDR3 sequences, about 13% of them singletons. Study outcomes and limitations: What seemed typical of ankylosing spondylitis blood was a TCR beta motif built from fewer than ten highly homologous variants. Matched ankylosing spondylitis synovial fluid reportedly contained a significantly enriched population of disease-linked clones. Relatively rare in peripheral blood, disease-linked clones were also CD8+.

The V call is TRBV20-1, the J call TRBJ1-2; D remains unclear. The sequence was collected from a male donor with ankylosing spondylitis. Material for sequencing was blood, either unsorted or a sorted T cell fraction (not recorded which). CDR3 bases: TGCAGTGCCCCAAAGGAAGCTAACTATGGCTACACCTTC. Translated: CSAPKEANYGYTF.